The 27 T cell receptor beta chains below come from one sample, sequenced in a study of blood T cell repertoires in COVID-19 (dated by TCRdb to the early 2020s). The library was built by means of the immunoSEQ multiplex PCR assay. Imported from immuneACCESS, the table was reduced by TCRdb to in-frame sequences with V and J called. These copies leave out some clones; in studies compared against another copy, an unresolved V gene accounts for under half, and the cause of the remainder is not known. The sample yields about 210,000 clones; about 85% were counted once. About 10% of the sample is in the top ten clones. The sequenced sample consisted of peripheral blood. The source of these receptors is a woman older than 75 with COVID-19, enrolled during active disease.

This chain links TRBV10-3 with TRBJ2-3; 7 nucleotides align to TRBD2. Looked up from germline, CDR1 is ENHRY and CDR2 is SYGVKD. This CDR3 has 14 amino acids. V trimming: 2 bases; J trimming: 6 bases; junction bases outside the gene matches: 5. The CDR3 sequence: CAISERGSGDTQYF. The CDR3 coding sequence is TGTGCCATCAGTGAGAGGGGTAGCGGGGATACGCAGTATTTT.

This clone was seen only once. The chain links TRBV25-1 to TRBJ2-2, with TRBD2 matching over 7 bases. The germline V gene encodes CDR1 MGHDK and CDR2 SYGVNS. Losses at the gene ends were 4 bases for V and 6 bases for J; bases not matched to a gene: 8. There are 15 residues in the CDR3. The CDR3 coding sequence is TGTGCCAGCAGTGCGGTGGGGGGGAGAGCCGGGGAGCTGTTTTTT. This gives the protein CASSAVGGRAGELFF.

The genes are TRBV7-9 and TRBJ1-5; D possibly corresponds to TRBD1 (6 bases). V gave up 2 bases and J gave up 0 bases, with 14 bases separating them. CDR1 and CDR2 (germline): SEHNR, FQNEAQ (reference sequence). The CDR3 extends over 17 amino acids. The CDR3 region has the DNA TGTGCCAGCAGCTTATCTCTGGGGGCCTATAGCAATCAGCCCCAGCATTTT. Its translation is CASSLSLGAYSNQPQHF.

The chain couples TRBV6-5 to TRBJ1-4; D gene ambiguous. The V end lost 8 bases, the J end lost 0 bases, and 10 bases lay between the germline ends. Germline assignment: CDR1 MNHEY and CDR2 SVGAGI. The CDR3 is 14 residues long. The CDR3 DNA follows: TGTGCCAGCCGAGGTCTAGCAACTAATGAAAAACTGTTTTTT. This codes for CASRGLATNEKLFF.

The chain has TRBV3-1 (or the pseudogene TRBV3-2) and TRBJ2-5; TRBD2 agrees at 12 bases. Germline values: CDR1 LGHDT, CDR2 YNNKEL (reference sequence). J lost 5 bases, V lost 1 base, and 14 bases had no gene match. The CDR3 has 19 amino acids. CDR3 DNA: TGTGCCAGCAGCCAAGTCCTAGCGGGGGGGCTAGAACTTCTGGAGACCCAGTACTTC. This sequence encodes CASSQVLAGGLELLETQYF.

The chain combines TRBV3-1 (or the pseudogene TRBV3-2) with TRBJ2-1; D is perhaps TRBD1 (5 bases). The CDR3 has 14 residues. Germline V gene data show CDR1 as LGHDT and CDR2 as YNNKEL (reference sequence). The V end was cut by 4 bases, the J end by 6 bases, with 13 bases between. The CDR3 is CASSRRVQVNEQFF. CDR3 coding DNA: TGTGCCAGCAGCCGAAGGGTACAGGTCAATGAGCAGTTCTTC.

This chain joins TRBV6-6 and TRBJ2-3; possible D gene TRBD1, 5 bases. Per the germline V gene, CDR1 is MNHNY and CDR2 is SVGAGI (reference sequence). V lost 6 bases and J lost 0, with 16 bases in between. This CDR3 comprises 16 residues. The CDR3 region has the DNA TGTGCCAGCAGCCTCAAACAGGCGACTAGCACAGATACGCAGTATTTT. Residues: CASSLKQATSTDTQYF.

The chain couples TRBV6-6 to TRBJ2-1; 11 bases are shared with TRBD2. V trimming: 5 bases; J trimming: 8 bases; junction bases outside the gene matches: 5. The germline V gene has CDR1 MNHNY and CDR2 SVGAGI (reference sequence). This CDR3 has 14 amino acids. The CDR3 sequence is CASSIAGGRDEQFF. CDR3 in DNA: TGTGCCAGCAGTATAGCGGGGGGGCGAGATGAGCAGTTCTTC.

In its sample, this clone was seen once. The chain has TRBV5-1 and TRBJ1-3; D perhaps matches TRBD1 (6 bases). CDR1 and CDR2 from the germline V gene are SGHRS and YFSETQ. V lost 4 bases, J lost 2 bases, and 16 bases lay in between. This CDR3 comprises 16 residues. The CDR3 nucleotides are TGCGCCAGCAGCCCAGGATGGGGGCGGGCTGGAAACACCATATATTTT. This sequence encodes CASSPGWGRAGNTIYF.

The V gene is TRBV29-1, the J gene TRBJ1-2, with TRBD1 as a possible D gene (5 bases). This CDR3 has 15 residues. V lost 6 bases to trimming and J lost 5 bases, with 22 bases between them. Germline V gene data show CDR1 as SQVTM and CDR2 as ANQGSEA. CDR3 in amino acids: CSVLTGEGRKYGYTF. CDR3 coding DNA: TGCAGCGTACTCACTGGGGAGGGGAGAAAATATGGCTACACCTTC.

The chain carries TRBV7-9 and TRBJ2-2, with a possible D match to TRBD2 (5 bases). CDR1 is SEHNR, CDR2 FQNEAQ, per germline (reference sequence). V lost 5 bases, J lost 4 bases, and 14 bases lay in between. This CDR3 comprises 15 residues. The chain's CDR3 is CASSVRAAGTGELFF. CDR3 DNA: TGTGCCAGCAGCGTAAGAGCGGCCGGCACCGGGGAGCTGTTTTTT.

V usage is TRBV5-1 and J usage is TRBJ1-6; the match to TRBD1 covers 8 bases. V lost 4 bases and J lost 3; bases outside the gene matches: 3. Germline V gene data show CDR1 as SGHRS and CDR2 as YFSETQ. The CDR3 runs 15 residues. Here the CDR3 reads CASSGGQGYNSPLHF. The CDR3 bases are TGCGCCAGCAGCGGCGGACAGGGCTATAATTCACCCCTCCACTTT.

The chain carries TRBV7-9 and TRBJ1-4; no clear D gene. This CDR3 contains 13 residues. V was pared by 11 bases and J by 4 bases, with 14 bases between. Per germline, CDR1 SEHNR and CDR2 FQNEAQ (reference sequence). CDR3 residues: CAVSGSGNEKLFF. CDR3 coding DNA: TGTGCCGTGTCGGGCAGCGGTAATGAAAAACTGTTTTTT.

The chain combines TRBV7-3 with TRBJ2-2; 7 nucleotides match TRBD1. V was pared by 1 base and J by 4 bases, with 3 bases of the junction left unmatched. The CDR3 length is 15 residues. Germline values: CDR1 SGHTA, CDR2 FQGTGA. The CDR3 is CASSLNAGGTGELFF. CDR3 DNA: TGTGCCAGCAGCTTAAACGCAGGGGGCACCGGGGAGCTGTTTTTT.

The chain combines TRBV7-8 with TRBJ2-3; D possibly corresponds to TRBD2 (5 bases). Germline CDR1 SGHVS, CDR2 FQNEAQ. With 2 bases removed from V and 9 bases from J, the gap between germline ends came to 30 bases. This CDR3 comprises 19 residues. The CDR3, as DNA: TGTGCCAGCAGCTTATCCCACCCGCCGGGGATTCCTTCAGGAGACACGCAGTATTTT. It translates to CASSLSHPPGIPSGDTQYF. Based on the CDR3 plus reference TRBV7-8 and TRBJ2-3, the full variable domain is GAGVSQSPRYKVAKRGQDVALRCDPISGHVSLFWYQQALGQGPEFLTYFQNEAQLDKSGLPSDRFFAERPEGSVSTLKIQRTQQEDSAVYLCASSLSHPPGIPSGDTQYFGPGTRLTVL.

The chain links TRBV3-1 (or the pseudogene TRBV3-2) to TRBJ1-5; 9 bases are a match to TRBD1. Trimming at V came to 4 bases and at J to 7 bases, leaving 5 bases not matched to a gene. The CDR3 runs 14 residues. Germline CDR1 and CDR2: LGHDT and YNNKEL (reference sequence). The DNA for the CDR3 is TGTGCCAGCAGCCTACAGGGGGCAGGACAGCCCCAGCATTTT. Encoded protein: CASSLQGAGQPQHF.

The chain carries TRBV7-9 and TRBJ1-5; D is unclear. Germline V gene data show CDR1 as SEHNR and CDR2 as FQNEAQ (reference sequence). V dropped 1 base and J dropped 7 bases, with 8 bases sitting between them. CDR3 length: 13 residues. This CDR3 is CASSLVDSQPQHF. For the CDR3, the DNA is TGTGCCAGCAGCTTAGTAGATAGCCAGCCCCAGCATTTT.

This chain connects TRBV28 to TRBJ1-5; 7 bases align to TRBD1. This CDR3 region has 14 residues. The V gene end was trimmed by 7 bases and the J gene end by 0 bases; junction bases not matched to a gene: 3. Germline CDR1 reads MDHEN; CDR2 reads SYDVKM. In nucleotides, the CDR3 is TGTGCCAGCACAGGGGGGCCTAGCAATCAGCCCCAGCATTTT. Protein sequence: CASTGGPSNQPQHF.

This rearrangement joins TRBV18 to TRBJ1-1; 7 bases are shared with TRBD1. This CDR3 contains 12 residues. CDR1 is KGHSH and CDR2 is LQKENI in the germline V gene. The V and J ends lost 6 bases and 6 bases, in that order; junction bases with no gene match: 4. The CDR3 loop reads CASSLTGSEAFF. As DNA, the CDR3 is TGTGCCAGCTCCCTGACAGGGTCTGAAGCTTTCTTT.

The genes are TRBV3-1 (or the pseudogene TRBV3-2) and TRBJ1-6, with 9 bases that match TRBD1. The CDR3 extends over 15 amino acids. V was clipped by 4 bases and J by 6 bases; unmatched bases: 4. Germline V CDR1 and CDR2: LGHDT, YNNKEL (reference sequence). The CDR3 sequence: CASSRSGQGNSPLHF. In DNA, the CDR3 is TGTGCCAGCAGCCGATCGGGACAGGGTAATTCACCCCTCCACTTT.

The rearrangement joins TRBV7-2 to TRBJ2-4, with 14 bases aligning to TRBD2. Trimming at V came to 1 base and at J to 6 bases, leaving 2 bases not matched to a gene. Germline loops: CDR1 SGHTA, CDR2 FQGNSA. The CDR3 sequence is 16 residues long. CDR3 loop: CASSLVGTSGGNIQYF. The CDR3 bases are TGTGCCAGCAGCTTAGTTGGGACTAGCGGGGGAAACATTCAGTACTTC.

The CDR3: CASSLSFPRGLRENTEAFF. The CDR3, as DNA: TGTGCCAGCAGTTTATCGTTCCCCAGGGGGCTTCGGGAGAACACTGAAGCTTTCTTT. The chain combines TRBV27 with TRBJ1-1; the match to TRBD1 covers 8 bases. The germline V gene encodes CDR1 MNHEY and CDR2 SMNVEV (reference sequence). This CDR3 is built from 19 residues. Trimming cost V 0 bases and J 1 base; bases outside gene matches: 13.

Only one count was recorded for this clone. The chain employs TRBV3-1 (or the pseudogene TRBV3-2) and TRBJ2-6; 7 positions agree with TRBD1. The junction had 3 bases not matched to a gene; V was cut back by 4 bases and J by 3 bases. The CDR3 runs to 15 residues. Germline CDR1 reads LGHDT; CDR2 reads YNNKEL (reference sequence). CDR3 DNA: TGTGCCAGCAGCCTCCAGGGGGATGGGGCCAACGTCCTGACTTTC. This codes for CASSLQGDGANVLTF.

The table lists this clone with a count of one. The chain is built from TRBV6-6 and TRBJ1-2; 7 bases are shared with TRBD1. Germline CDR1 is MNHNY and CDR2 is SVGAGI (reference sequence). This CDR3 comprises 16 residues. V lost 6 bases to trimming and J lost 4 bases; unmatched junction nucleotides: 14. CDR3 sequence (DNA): TGTGCCAGCAGCGGGACAGTTGGAAAAGCGGTCTATGGCTACACCTTC. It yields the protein CASSGTVGKAVYGYTF.

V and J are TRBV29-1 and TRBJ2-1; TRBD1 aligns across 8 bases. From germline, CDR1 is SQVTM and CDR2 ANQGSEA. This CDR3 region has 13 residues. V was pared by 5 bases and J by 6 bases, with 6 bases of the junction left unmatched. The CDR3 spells CSVRIQGANEQFF. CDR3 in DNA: TGCAGCGTTCGGATTCAGGGGGCCAATGAGCAGTTCTTC.

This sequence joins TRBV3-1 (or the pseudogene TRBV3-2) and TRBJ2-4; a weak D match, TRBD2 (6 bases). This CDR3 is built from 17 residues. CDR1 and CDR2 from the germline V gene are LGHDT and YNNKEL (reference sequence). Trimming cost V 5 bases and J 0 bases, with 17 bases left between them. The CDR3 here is CASSDGGWGEAKNIQYF. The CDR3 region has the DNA TGTGCCAGCAGCGACGGAGGTTGGGGGGAAGCCAAAAACATTCAGTACTTC.

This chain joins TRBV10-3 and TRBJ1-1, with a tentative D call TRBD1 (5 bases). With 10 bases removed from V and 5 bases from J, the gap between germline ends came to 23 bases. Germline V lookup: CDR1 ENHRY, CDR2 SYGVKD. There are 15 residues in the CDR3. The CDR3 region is CATAIEPGSYTEAFF. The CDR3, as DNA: TGTGCCACCGCTATCGAACCAGGGTCGTATACTGAAGCTTTCTTT.